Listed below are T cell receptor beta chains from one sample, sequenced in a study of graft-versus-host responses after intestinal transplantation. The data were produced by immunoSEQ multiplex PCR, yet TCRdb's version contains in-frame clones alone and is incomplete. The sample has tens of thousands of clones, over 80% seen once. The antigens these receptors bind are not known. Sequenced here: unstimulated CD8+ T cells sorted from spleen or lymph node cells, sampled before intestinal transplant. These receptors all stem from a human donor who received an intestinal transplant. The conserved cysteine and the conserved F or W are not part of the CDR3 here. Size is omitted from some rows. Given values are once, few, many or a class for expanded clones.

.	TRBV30	AWSADRGVDTEAF
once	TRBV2	ASSQSGTGGPPLHTNYGYT
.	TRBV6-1	ASGPPRGETQY
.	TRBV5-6	ASSRDFYEQY
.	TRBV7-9	ASNPEGASGSWDTQY
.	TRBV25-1	ASSTSRDSFNSPLH
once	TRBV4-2	ASSARDSPTRDTIY
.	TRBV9	ASSVQRFTDTQY
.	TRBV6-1	ASSEMEGLGGELF
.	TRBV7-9	ASSKSYEQY
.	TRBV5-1	ASSTGQGSNQPQH
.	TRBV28	ASVRRSGLRSYEQY
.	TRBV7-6	ASSPRLAGGLYNEQF
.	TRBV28	ASSLQISNQPQH
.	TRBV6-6	ASSPPAGGQGEQY
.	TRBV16	ASSPTGTGTYGYT
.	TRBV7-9	ASSPTRVPNTEAF
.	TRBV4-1	ASSLRGPATEAF
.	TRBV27	ASSLSPQGYEQY
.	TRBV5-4	ASSLFLAGAYNEQF
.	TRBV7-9	ASSFAASGEHEQF
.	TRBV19	ASSKVQINQPQH
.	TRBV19	ASSIPYNQPQH
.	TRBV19	ASSQSGGLAGELENTGELF
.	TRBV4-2	ASSQEGDSGLYEQY
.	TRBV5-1	ASSLPWRGTAFISGANVLT
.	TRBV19	ASSIADGYEQY
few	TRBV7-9	ASSLALAYEQY
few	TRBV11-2	ASSPPVGGDTQY
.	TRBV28	ASSFRRGHQPQH
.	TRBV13	ASSLGQGRDTQY
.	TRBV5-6	ASSYPSGGETQY
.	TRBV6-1	ASSDFRGQTYEQY
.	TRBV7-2	ASSLRDGQKTEAF
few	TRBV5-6	ASTGLAGGYEQY
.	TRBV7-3	ASSLTTLTRVGTQY
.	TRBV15	ATSQRTGNTEAF
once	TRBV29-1	SVHRRGRTDTQY
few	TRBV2	ASREPGLHHHEQY
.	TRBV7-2	ASSPRPSGGDSSYEQY
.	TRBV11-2	ASGPENTGELF
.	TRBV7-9	ASSPGTSGSGDEQF
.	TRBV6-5	ASSDMGNQPQH
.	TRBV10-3	ATTTGGAYNEQF
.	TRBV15	ATSRDDMNTEAF
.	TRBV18	ASSPGAGGYSPLH
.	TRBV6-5	ASSENNIQY
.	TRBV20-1	SARVNTEAF
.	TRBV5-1	ASSPGQGQDTEAF
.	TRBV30	AWSTSVVMADTQY
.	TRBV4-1	ASSQTQGYEAQY
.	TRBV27	ARTRSSWREAANTGELF
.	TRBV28	ASSSQRGYWGYEQY
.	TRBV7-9	ASSPSQGQNTEAF
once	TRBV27	ASSLGPGTVGTYEQY